Following are 3 T cell receptor beta chains from one sample sequenced in a study of human versus mouse CDR3 diversity and MHC coevolution. Profiled with immunoSEQ multiplex PCR; TCRdb holds only in-frame clones, not every one. Among more than 60,000 clones, around 90% were seen once, and the ten largest hold about 0.14%. Material: naive CD4+ T cells from blood. Subset indicated: CD45RO-negative CD62L-positive naive CD4 T cells. These receptors were obtained from a person aged 25 to 75 in good health.

CDR3 amino acids: CASSAIAGGRGKQQYF. The CDR3 coding sequence is TGTGCCAGCAGTGCGATAGCGGGGGGGCGGGGAAAACAGCAGTACTTC. The chain is built from TRBV6-1 and TRBJ2-7; TRBD2 aligns across 11 bases. The germline gives CDR1 MNHNS, CDR2 SASEGT. The ends lost 4 bases at V and 8 bases at J; junction bases unmatched: 13. CDR3 length: 16 amino acids.

CDR3 bases: TGCGCCAGCCAGGGAGGCGGGAGCTCCTACAATGAGCAGTTCTTC. Residues: CASQGGGSSYNEQFF. The chain couples TRBV5-1 to TRBJ2-1; 7 bases match TRBD2. The trim removed 7 bases at V and 0 bases at J, leaving 7 bases unmatched. The CDR3 consists of 15 residues. The germline V gene encodes CDR1 SGHRS and CDR2 YFSETQ.

The chain combines TRBV5-1 with TRBJ2-5; no clear D. The J call could be wrong; TRBJ2-7 is a better fit for the DNA end. The CDR3 totals 15 residues. From germline, CDR1 is SGHRS and CDR2 YFSETQ. CDR3 DNA sequence: TGCGCCAGCAGCCGAACCTCAGGTTCCTCCTACGAGCAGTACTTC. Translation gives CASSRTSGSSYEQYF.